These 26 T cell receptor beta chains came from one sample sequenced in a study of T cell repertoires in urothelial bladder cancer. Clones were read by immunoSEQ multiplex PCR, and TCRdb kept only the in-frame ones, dropping some. The sample contains roughly 2,000 clones, about 75% of which appear only once. The sequenced material came from tumor-infiltrating cells from bladder cancer. Source of these receptors: a human donor with urothelial carcinoma.

This clone was picked up a small number of times. This chain links TRBV15 with TRBJ1-5; 7 bases are a match to TRBD1. The CDR3 length is 14 residues. The junction had 4 bases not matched to a gene; V was cut back by 3 bases and J by 5 bases. Germline CDR1 LNHNV, CDR2 YYDKDF (reference sequence). Here the CDR3 DNA reads TGTGCCACCAGCAGGCGCACAGGGGATCAGCCCCAGCATTTT. Amino acids: CATSRRTGDQPQHF.

This clone was seen just once. The chain combines TRBV28 with TRBJ2-5; D remains ambiguous. CDR1 MDHEN and CDR2 SYDVKM come from the germline V gene. The CDR3 has 13 residues. V was trimmed by 8 bases and J by 5 bases, leaving 15 bases between them. The CDR3 DNA is TGTGCCAGCTGGCCTTGGGATTCCGAGACCCAGTACTTC. This translates into CASWPWDSETQYF.

V and J are TRBV10-2 and TRBJ1-3; D unclear. There are 14 residues in the CDR3. Germline V lookup: CDR1 WSHSY, CDR2 SAAADI. The germline V and J ends were trimmed by 3 bases and 6 bases, with 12 bases remaining between them. The CDR3 DNA sequence: TGCGCCAGCAGTGAAGGGCAGGTGGTAAACACCATATATTTT. Its translation is CASSEGQVVNTIYF.

In DNA form, the CDR3 reads TGTGCCAGCAGCCCCGCGGGGGGGAGGCTTTCGAGTGAGCAGTTCTTC. Amino acid sequence: CASSPAGGRLSSEQFF. V is TRBV9 and J is TRBJ2-1, with 9 bases lining up with TRBD2. Germline CDR1 and CDR2: SGDLS and YYNGEE. Losses at the gene ends were 4 bases for V and 9 bases for J; bases not matched to a gene: 14. The CDR3 runs 16 residues.

V is TRBV5-8 and J is TRBJ1-5; the D is unclear. The CDR3 runs to 12 residues. V was trimmed by 5 bases and J by 5 bases, leaving 8 bases between them. The germline V gene encodes CDR1 SGHTS and CDR2 YDEGEE. CDR3 coding DNA: TGTGCCAGCAGTACAGACTATCAGCCCCAGCATTTT. The encoded protein is CASSTDYQPQHF.

The V call is TRBV9, the J call TRBJ2-3, with D unresolved. From germline, CDR1 is SGDLS and CDR2 YYNGEE. V was pared by 4 bases and J by 2 bases, with 17 bases between. There are 16 residues in the CDR3. This CDR3 is CASSPWDGRYTDTQYF. CDR3 in DNA: TGTGCCAGCAGCCCCTGGGATGGCCGTTACACAGATACGCAGTATTTT.

This clone was seen once. This chain's CDR3 is CASSPTGAVLNTF. The CDR3 DNA reads TGTGCCAGTAGTCCCACCGGTGCGGTCTTAAACACCTTC. The chain uses TRBV19 and TRBJ1-2; D is undetermined. V lost 5 bases to trimming and J lost 12 bases, with 19 bases between them. The CDR3 covers 13 residues. Germline CDR1 and CDR2: LNHDA and SQIVND (reference sequence).

The J gene is TRBJ2-7, the V gene TRBV6-5; tentative D call: TRBD2 (6 bases). V was clipped by 4 bases and J by 5 bases, with 12 bases between them. The CDR3 has 13 residues. Germline loops: CDR1 MNHEY, CDR2 SVGAGI. The CDR3 region is CASSSGTLDEQYF. CDR3 in DNA: TGTGCCAGCAGTTCAGGGACTTTAGACGAGCAGTACTTC.

This chain links TRBV7-2 with TRBJ1-4; D gene ambiguous. Germline V lookup: CDR1 SGHTA, CDR2 FQGNSA. The CDR3 length is 13 residues. The germline V and J ends were trimmed by 2 bases and 8 bases, with 9 bases remaining between them. The chain's CDR3 is CASSLYGSEKLFF. The CDR3 DNA reads as TGTGCCAGCAGCTTATACGGGAGCGAAAAACTGTTTTTT.

J is TRBJ2-5 and V is TRBV27; 7 nucleotides align to TRBD1. Germline-derived CDR1 and CDR2 are MNHEY and SMNVEV (reference sequence). The V and J ends lost 4 bases and 3 bases, in that order; junction bases with no gene match: 5. The CDR3 has 14 residues. The CDR3 DNA reads TGTGCCAGCAGTTACCGGGACAGCAAAGAGACCCAGTACTTC. This translates into CASSYRDSKETQYF.

The genes are TRBV9 and TRBJ2-7; D perhaps matches TRBD1 (6 bases). Germline CDR1 SGDLS, CDR2 YYNGEE. This CDR3 is 14 amino acids long. V lost 0 bases, J lost 7 bases, and 14 bases lay in between. The DNA of the CDR3 is TGTGCCAGCAGCGTAGGGGGAAGGGGGTTAGAGCAGTACTTC. Amino acid sequence: CASSVGGRGLEQYF.

The genes are TRBV5-1 and TRBJ2-3; 9 nucleotides line up with TRBD2. Unmatched junction bases numbered 9, after V lost 5 bases and J lost 2 bases. Germline CDR1 and CDR2: SGHRS and YFSETQ. The CDR3 has 16 residues. CDR3 sequence: CASRPSGAGPTDTQYF. The CDR3 bases are TGCGCCAGCAGACCTAGCGGGGCGGGTCCCACAGATACGCAGTATTTT.

This clone showed up just a few times. The DNA of the CDR3 is TGTGCCAGCAGCTTAGATCCGATAGCGGGGAAAAAGCAGTTCTTC. This translates into CASSLDPIAGKKQFF. The rearrangement joins TRBV7-2 to TRBJ2-1; 8 positions match TRBD2. Germline V lookup: CDR1 SGHTA, CDR2 FQGNSA. V shed 1 base and J 11 bases; nucleotides not matched to a gene: 10. CDR3 length equals 15 residues.

The chain uses TRBV5-4 and TRBJ2-3; D unresolved. V was cut by 5 bases and J by 4 bases, with 17 bases left in between. The CDR3 is made up of 15 amino acids. Germline CDR1 reads SGHNT; CDR2 reads YYREEE (reference sequence). The CDR3: CASRVGGKAPDTQYF. The CDR3 DNA follows: TGTGCCAGCAGGGTGGGTGGGAAAGCGCCAGATACGCAGTATTTT.

By its share, this clone is large. The chain employs TRBV10-3 and TRBJ2-7; 11 bases fit TRBD1. Germline trimming cut 2 bases from V and 3 bases from J; bases unmatched to any gene: 0. This CDR3 is 14 amino acids long. Germline V gene lookup returns CDR1 ENHRY and CDR2 SYGVKD. CDR3: CAISEGTGGYEQYF. CDR3 bases: TGTGCCATCAGTGAGGGGACAGGGGGCTACGAGCAGTACTTC.

DNA of the CDR3: TGTGCCAGCAGCTTGACTGAACAGGGGGGCGGCTTCACAGATACGCAGTATTTT. Translated: CASSLTEQGGGFTDTQYF. The V gene is TRBV11-1, the J gene TRBJ2-3; 8 bases are a match to TRBD1. The CDR3 consists of 18 residues. Germline V lookup: CDR1 SGHAT, CDR2 FQDESV (reference sequence). The V segment lost 3 bases and the J segment 2 bases; nucleotides outside the gene matches: 13.

V and J are TRBV7-6 and TRBJ2-7, with 8 bases matching TRBD1. With V trimmed by 5 bases and J by 2 bases, 2 bases remained unmatched. The CDR3 covers 13 residues. Germline CDR1 and CDR2: SGHVS and FNYEAQ. The CDR3 region is CASSPDRAYEQYF. The CDR3 bases are TGTGCCAGCAGCCCGGACAGGGCCTACGAGCAGTACTTC.

The chain is built from TRBV6-1 and TRBJ1-1, with 9 bases aligning to TRBD1. This CDR3 comprises 13 residues. Germline loops: CDR1 MNHNS, CDR2 SASEGT. The V segment lost 6 bases and the J segment 3 bases; nucleotides outside the gene matches: 2. The CDR3 loop is CASRRTGDTEAFF. In DNA form, the CDR3 reads TGTGCCAGCAGGAGGACAGGGGACACTGAAGCTTTCTTT.

The rearrangement joins TRBV30 to TRBJ2-7, with D possibly called TRBD1 or TRBD2 (5 bases each). V was cut by 4 bases and J by 6 bases, with 13 bases left in between. Germline V gene data show CDR1 as GTSNPN and CDR2 as SVGIG (reference sequence). The CDR3 runs to 12 residues. The CDR3 protein is CAWTGRAGEQYF. The CDR3 DNA reads TGTGCCTGGACGGGACGGGCCGGCGAGCAGTACTTC.

In DNA form, the CDR3 reads TGCAGCGTTGAAATTGTCCTAGCGGGAGTTAGGTACAATGAGCAGTTCTTC. Translating gives CSVEIVLAGVRYNEQFF. V gene TRBV29-1 combines with J gene TRBJ2-1; 10 bases agree with TRBD2. J lost 4 bases, V lost 2 bases, and 11 bases had no gene match. Germline CDR1 is SQVTM and CDR2 is ANQGSEA. CDR3 length: 17 residues.

This clone qualifies as large (0.1 to 1%). The chain carries TRBV27 and TRBJ2-7; D call uncertain. Germline CDR1 reads MNHEY; CDR2 reads SMNVEV (reference sequence). This CDR3 region has 13 residues. V was shortened by 2 bases and J by 0 bases, with 5 bases between the two germline ends. DNA for the CDR3: TGTGCCAGCAGTTTAGGGTACTCCTACGAGCAGTACTTC. As protein: CASSLGYSYEQYF.

The chain couples TRBV6-5 to TRBJ1-1; D gene unclear. This CDR3 region has 12 residues. Germline lookup yields CDR1 MNHEY and CDR2 SVGAGI. Trimming removed 10 bases at V and 7 bases at J, with 16 bases between. CDR3 amino acids: CATQKQRGEAFF. The CDR3 region has the DNA TGTGCCACCCAGAAGCAGAGAGGTGAAGCTTTCTTT.

The chain links TRBV19 to TRBJ1-5; the match to TRBD1 covers 8 bases. The J segment lost 1 base and the V segment lost 4 bases, leaving 3 bases of the junction unmatched. Germline V gives CDR1 LNHDA, CDR2 SQIVND (reference sequence). The CDR3 has 15 residues. CDR3 sequence: CASSSDRGSNQPQHF. The CDR3 DNA follows: TGTGCCAGTAGTAGTGACAGGGGCAGCAATCAGCCCCAGCATTTT.

V is TRBV6-5 and J is TRBJ1-1; D is unresolved. The germline gives CDR1 MNHEY, CDR2 SVGAGI. Between the trimmed V and J ends, which lost 3 bases and 4 bases, there was a span of 9 bases. The CDR3 consists of 13 residues. In nucleotides, the CDR3 is TGTGCCAGCAGTTATTTGCAGGCCACTGAAGCTTTCTTT. It codes for CASSYLQATEAFF.

The chain combines TRBV18 with TRBJ2-3; D unclear. The germline V gene encodes CDR1 KGHSH and CDR2 LQKENI. The CDR3 has 13 amino acids. V gave up 3 bases and J gave up 2 bases, with 6 bases separating them. The CDR3, as DNA: TGTGCCAGCTCACCTCGCCCCACAGATACGCAGTATTTT. It is translated as CASSPRPTDTQYF.

The V call is TRBV7-2, the J call TRBJ1-2, with TRBD1 identical over 7 bases. Trimming removed 0 bases from V and 5 bases from J; junction bases left unmatched: 24. Per the germline V gene, CDR1 is SGHTA and CDR2 is FQGNSA. CDR3 size: 21 residues. CDR3: CASSLAGQLRRGVEAKYGYTF. The CDR3 DNA reads TGTGCCAGCAGCTTAGCGGGACAGTTAAGGCGTGGAGTCGAGGCAAAATATGGCTACACCTTC.